This T cell receptor (beta chain) was observed in a study of cytomegalovirus exposure and HLA in healthy donors. For the study at large: An analysis done earlier identified 95 million to 140 million unique TCR beta sequences from around 180 million T cells. Study-level points and caveats: Many donors shared some public TCRs, even though most TCR sequences were rare. Per a later analysis, 15,000 to 20,000 TCR beta sequences showed association with HLA alleles at 0.05 false discovery rate.

Regarding this clone: What it recognizes is unknown.

A multiplex PCR was run with 60 Vbeta primers and 13 Jbeta primers. Produced via immunoSEQ multiplex PCR; TCRdb's table is partial and in-frame only. This table holds 95,000 to 150,000 clones, 15% found once. This receptor was taken from a woman between 18 and 29 years old in good health and CMV-seronegative. Material for sequencing was PBMCs.

This CDR3 is CASSLGSEGSPLHF. In nucleotides, the CDR3 is TGTGCCAGCAGCTTAGGATCCGAGGGTTCACCCCTCCACTTT. V usage is TRBV7-6 and J usage is TRBJ1-6; D is uncertain. The CDR3 loop spans 14 amino acids. Germline V gene sequence: CDR1 SGHVS, CDR2 FNYEAQ. Between the trimmed V and J ends, which lost 1 base and 9 bases, there was a span of 10 bases.